Sequencing of this T cell receptor beta chain was carried out in a study of shared clonotypes between healthy human individuals. All of the donors resided in Nashville, Tennessee, and each was a Caucasian adult. Genomic DNA of unsorted samples came from 90 million or so PBMCs. As for this clone: The antigen remains undetermined.

V was pared by 4 bases and J by 6 bases, with 5 bases between. The CDR3 length is 11 residues. Germline V CDR1 and CDR2: SGHDN, FVKESK. General study findings and limits: Sequencing depth was expected to influence donor clonotype sharing.

Sequencing was performed on unsorted PBMC DNA using ten immunoSEQ deep assay plates. Assay used: immunoSEQ multiplex PCR; TCRdb lists only in-frame clones, some missing. Of about half a million clones listed, around 74% are singletons. The sample taken for sequencing was PBMCs. The clonotype comes from a middle-aged woman in good health. Some clones in this sample may be carry-over from other donors' samples. V and J are TRBV14 and TRBJ2-3; no reliable D call. The CDR3 is CASSLLDTQYF. The CDR3 DNA follows: TGTGCCAGCAGCCTATTGGATACGCAGTATTTT.